The T cell receptor beta chain described here comes from a study of blood T cell repertoires in COVID-19. Study information: The United States, Italy and Spain were the sources of the acute and convalescent COVID-19 samples. Nucleic acid was either cDNA or gDNA, and it came from T cells, B-cell-depleted T cells, or PBMCs.

Methods used by the authors: It was from reference gene primer amplification that nucleated cell counts were estimated. Sequencing used immunoSEQ multiplex PCR; TCRdb keeps in-frame clones, though not all of them. The DNA gave D and trimming, while V, J and clone size come from that table. The sample holds more than 100,000 clones, 85% to 90% seen once. Deletions cut 1 base from V and 1 base from J, with 8 bases between. This CDR3 region has 15 residues. Germline CDR1 LGHDT, CDR2 YNNKEL (reference sequence). This chain connects TRBV3-1 (or the pseudogene TRBV3-2) to TRBJ1-5; D uncertain. The sample taken for sequencing was peripheral blood. The origin of this receptor is a man aged 80 or over with acute or convalescent COVID-19. The CDR3 DNA reads as TGTGCCAGCAGCCAAGCTCCGGGAAGCAATCAGCCCCAGCATTTT. Translation: CASSQAPGSNQPQHF.